This entry features one T cell receptor (beta chain) sequence. Its specificity is unknown. This entry belongs to a study of cytomegalovirus exposure and HLA in healthy donors. Notes on the study in general: CMV serostatus was the only recorded immune exposure for donors.

In the PCR, 60 Vbeta and 13 Jbeta primers were used. TCRdb's table, derived via immunoSEQ multiplex PCR, lists solely in-frame clones and lacks some. The profile shows around 90,000 clones, about 85% of them singletons. The V gene's germline CDR1 is MNHEY and CDR2 SVGAGI. The CDR3 totals 14 residues. V shed 8 bases and J 1 base; nucleotides not matched to a gene: 5. V usage is TRBV6-5 and J usage is TRBJ1-1, with 9 bases that match TRBD1. Sequenced sample: PBMCs. This clonotype was sampled from a man aged 40-49 years in good health and CMV-seropositive. CDR3: CASGETGGNTEAFF. The CDR3 DNA sequence: TGTGCCAGCGGTGAGACAGGGGGGAACACTGAAGCTTTCTTT.